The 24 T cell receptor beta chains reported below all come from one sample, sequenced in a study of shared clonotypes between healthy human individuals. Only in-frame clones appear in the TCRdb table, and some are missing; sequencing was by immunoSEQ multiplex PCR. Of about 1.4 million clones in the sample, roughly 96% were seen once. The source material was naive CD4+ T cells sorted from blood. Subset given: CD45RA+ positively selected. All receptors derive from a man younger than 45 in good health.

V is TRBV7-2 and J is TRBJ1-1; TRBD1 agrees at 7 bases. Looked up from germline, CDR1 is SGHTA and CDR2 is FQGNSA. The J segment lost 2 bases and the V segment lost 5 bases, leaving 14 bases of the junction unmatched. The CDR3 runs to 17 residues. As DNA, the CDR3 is TGTGCCAGCAGCCGACGCACGGACAGGTTACTAAACACTGAAGCTTTCTTT. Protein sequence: CASSRRTDRLLNTEAFF. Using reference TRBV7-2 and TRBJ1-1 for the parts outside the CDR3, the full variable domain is GAGVSQSPSNKVTEKGKDVELRCDPISGHTALYWYRQSLGQGLEFLIYFQGNSAPDKSGLPSDRFSAERTGGSVSTLTIQRTQQEDSAVYLCASSRRTDRLLNTEAFFGQGTRLTVV.

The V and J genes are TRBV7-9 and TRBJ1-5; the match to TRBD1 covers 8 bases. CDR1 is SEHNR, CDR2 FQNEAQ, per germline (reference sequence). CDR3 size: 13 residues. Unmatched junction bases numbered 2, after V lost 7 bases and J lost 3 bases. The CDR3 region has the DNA TGTGCCAGCACAGGGGGCTTCAATCAGCCCCAGCATTTT. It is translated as CASTGGFNQPQHF.

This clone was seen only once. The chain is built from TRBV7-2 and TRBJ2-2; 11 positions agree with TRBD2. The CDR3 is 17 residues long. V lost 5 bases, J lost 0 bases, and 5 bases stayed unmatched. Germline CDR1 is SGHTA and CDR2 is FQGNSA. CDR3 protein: CASSRLAGYANTGELFF. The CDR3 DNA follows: TGTGCCAGCAGCCGACTAGCGGGATACGCGAACACCGGGGAGCTGTTTTTT.

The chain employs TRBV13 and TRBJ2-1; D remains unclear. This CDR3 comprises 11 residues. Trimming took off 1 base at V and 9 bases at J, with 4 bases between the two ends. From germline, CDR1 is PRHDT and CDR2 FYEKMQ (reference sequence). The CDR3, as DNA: TGTGCCAGCAGCTTAGTGGGTGAGCAGTTCTTC. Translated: CASSLVGEQFF.

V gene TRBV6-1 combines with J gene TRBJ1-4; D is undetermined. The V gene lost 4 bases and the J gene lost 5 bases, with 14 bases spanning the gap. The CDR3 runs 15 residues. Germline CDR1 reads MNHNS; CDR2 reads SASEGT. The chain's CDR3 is CASSGYSETNEKLFF. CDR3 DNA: TGTGCCAGCAGTGGTTACAGCGAAACAAATGAAAAACTGTTTTTT.

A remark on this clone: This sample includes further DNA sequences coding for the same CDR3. Here the CDR3 DNA reads TGTGCCAGCAGCCTCACGGGGTACGAGCAGTACTTC. Encoded protein: CASSLTGYEQYF. The chain has TRBV7-2 and TRBJ2-7; a weak D match, TRBD2 (5 bases). V was clipped by 5 bases and J by 4 bases, with 9 bases between them. The CDR3 is 12 residues long. From germline, CDR1 is SGHTA and CDR2 FQGNSA.

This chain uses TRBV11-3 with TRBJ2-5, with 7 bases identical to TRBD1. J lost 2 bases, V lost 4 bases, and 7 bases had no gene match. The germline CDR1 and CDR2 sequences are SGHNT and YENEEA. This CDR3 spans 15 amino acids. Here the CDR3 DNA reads TGTGCCAGCAGCTCCGACTGGGACAGACAAGAGACCCAGTACTTC. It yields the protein CASSSDWDRQETQYF.

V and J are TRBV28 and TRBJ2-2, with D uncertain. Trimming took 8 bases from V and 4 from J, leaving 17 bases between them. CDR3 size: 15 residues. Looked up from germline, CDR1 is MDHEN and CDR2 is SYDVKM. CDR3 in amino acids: CASVFSIVGTGELFF. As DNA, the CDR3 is TGTGCCAGCGTTTTTTCAATAGTGGGCACCGGGGAGCTGTTTTTT.

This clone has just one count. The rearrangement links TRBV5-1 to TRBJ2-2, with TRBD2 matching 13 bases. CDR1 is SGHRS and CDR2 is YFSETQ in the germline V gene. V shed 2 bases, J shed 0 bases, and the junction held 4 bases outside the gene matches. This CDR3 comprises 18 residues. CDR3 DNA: TGCGCCAGCAGCTTAACCGGGACTAGCGGGGCGAACACCGGGGAGCTGTTTTTT. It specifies CASSLTGTSGANTGELFF. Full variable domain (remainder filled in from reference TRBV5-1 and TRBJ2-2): KAGVTQTPRYLIKTRGQQVTLSCSPISGHRSVSWYQQTPGQGLQFLFEYFSETQRNKGNFPGRFSGRQFSNSRSEMNVSTLELGDSALYLCASSLTGTSGANTGELFFGEGSRLTVL.

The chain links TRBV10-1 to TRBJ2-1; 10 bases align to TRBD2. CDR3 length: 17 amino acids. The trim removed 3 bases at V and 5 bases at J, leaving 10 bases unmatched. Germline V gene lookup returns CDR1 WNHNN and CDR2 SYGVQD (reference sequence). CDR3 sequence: CASSDRASGSRDNEQFF. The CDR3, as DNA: TGCGCCAGCAGTGATAGGGCTAGCGGGAGTAGAGACAATGAGCAGTTCTTC.

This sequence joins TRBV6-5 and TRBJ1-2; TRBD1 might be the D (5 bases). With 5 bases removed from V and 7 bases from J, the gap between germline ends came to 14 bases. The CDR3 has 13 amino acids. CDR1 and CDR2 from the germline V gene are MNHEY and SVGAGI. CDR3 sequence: CASSRPGILGYTF. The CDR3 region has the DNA TGTGCCAGCAGTCGTCCAGGGATCCTTGGCTACACCTTC.

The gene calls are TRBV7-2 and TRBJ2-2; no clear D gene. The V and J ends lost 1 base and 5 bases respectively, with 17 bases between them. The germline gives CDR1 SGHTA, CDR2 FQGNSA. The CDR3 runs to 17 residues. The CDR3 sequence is CASSLDWVRTRTGELFF. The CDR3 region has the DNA TGTGCCAGCAGCTTAGATTGGGTCAGGACGAGGACCGGGGAGCTGTTTTTT. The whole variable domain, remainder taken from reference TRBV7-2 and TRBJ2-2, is GAGVSQSPSNKVTEKGKDVELRCDPISGHTALYWYRQSLGQGLEFLIYFQGNSAPDKSGLPSDRFSAERTGGSVSTLTIQRTQQEDSAVYLCASSLDWVRTRTGELFFGEGSRLTVL.

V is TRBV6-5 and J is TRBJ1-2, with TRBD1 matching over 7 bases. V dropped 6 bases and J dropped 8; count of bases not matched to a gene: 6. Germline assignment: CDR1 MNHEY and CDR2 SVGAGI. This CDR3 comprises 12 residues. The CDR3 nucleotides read TGTGCCAGCAGATTACAGGGGAGCGGCTACACCTTC. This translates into CASRLQGSGYTF.

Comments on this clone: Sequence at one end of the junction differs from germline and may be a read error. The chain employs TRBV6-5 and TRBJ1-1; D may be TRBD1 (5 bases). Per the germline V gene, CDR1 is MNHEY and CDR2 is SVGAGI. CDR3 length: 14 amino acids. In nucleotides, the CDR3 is TGTGCCACCAGTTACCCGGGGGACCCCACTGAAGCTTTCTTT. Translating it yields CATSYPGDPTEAFF.

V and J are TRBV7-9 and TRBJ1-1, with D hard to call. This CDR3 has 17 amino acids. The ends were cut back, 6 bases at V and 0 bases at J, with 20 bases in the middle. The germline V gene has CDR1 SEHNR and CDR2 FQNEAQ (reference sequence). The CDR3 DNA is TGTGCCAGCAGTGACTTGCTCTCTTGGGCCATGAACACTGAAGCTTTCTTT. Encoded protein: CASSDLLSWAMNTEAFF. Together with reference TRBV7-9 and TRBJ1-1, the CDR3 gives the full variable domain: DTGVSQNPRHKITKRGQNVTFRCDPISEHNRLYWYRQTLGQGPEFLTYFQNEAQLEKSRLLSDRFSAERPKGSFSTLEIQRTEQGDSAMYLCASSDLLSWAMNTEAFFGQGTRLTVV.

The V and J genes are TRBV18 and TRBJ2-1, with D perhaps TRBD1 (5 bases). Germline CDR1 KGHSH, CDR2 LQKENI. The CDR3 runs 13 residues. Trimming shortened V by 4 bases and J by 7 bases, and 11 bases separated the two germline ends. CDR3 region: CASSHKQENEQFF. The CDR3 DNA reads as TGTGCCAGCTCACATAAACAGGAGAATGAGCAGTTCTTC.

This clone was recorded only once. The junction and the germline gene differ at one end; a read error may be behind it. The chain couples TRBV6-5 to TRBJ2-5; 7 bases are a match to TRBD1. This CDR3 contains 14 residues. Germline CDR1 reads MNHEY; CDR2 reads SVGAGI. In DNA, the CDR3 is TGTGCCAGCAGTCCGGGACAGAATAAAGAGATCCAGTACTTC. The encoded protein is CASSPGQNKEIQYF.

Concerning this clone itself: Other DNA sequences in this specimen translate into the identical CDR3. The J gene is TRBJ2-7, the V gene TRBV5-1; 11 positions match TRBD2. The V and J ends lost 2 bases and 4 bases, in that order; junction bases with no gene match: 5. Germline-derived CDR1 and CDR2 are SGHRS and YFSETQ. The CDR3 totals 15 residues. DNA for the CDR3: TGCGCCAGCAGCTTTGGCACTAGCGGGAGTTACGAGCAGTACTTC. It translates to CASSFGTSGSYEQYF.

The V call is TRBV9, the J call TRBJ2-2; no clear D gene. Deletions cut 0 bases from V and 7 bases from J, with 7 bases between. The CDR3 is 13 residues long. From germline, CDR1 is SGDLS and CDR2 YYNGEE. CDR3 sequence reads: CASSVVVDGELFF. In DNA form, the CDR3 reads TGTGCCAGCAGCGTAGTTGTAGACGGGGAGCTGTTTTTT.

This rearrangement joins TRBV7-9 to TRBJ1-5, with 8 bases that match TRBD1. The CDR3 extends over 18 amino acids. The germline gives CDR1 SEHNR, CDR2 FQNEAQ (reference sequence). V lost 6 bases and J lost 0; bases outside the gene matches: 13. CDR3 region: CASRVSSGQGHSNQPQHF. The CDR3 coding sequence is TGTGCCAGCAGAGTATCGAGCGGACAGGGCCATAGCAATCAGCCCCAGCATTTT.

The CDR3 protein is CASNGPIAGGSETQYF. For the CDR3, the DNA is TGTGCCAGCAACGGCCCCATAGCGGGAGGTAGCGAGACCCAGTACTTC. The rearrangement uses TRBV28 and TRBJ2-5; 10 nucleotides agree with TRBD2. Germline values: CDR1 MDHEN, CDR2 SYDVKM. The V gene end was trimmed by 7 bases and the J gene end by 5 bases; junction bases not matched to a gene: 13. The CDR3 covers 16 residues. The full variable domain, completed using reference TRBV28 and TRBJ2-5, is DVKVTQSSRYLVKRTGEKVFLECVQDMDHENMFWYRQDPGLGLRLIYFSYDVKMKEKGDIPEGYSVSREKKERFSLILESASTNQTSMYLCASNGPIAGGSETQYFGPGTRLLVL.

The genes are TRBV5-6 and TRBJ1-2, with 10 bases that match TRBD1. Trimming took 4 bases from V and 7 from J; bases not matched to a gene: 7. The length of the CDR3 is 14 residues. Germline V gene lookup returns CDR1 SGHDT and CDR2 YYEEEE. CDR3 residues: CASSPGTGVVGYTF. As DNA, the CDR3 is TGTGCCAGCAGCCCCGGGACAGGGGTTGTTGGCTACACCTTC.

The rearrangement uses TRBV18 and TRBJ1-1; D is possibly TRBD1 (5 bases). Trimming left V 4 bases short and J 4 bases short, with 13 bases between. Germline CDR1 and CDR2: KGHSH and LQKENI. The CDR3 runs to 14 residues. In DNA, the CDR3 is TGTGCCAGCTCACAAGGGGTCTCAGGCACTGAAGCTTTCTTT. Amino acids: CASSQGVSGTEAFF.

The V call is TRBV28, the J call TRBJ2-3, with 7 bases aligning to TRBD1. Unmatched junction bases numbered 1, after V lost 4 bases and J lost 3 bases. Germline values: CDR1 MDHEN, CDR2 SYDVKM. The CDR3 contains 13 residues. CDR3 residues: CASSSQGTDTQYF. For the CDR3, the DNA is TGTGCCAGCAGTTCACAGGGGACAGATACGCAGTATTTT. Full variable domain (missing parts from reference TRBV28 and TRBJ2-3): DVKVTQSSRYLVKRTGEKVFLECVQDMDHENMFWYRQDPGLGLRLIYFSYDVKMKEKGDIPEGYSVSREKKERFSLILESASTNQTSMYLCASSSQGTDTQYFGPGTRLTVL.